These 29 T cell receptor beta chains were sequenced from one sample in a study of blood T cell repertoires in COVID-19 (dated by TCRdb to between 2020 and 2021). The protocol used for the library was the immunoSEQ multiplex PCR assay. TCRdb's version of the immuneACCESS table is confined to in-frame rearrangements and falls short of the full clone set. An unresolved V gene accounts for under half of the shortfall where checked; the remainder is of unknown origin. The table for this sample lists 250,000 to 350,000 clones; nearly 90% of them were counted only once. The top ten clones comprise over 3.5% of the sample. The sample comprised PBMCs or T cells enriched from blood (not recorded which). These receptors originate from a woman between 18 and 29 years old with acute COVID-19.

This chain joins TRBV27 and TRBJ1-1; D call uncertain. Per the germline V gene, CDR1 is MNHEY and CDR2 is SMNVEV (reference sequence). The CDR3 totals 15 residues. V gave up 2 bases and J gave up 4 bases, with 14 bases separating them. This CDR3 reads CASSLRGRGLTEAFF. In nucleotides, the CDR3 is TGTGCCAGCAGTTTACGAGGCCGAGGGCTCACTGAAGCTTTCTTT.

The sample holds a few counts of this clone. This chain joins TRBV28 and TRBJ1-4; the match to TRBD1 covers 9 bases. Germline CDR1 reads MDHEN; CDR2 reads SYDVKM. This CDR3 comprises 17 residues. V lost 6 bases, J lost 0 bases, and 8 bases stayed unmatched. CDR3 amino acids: CASRTGTGKPTNEKLFF. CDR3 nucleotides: TGTGCCAGCAGAACCGGGACAGGGAAACCAACTAATGAAAAACTGTTTTTT.

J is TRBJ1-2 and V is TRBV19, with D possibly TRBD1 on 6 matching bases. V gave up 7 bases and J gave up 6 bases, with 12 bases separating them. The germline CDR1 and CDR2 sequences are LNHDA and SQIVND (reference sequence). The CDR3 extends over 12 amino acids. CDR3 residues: CASKAGAHGYTF. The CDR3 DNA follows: TGTGCCAGTAAGGCAGGGGCCCATGGCTACACCTTC. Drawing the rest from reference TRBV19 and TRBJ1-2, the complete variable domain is DGGITQSPKYLFRKEGQNVTLSCEQNLNHDAMYWYRQDPGQGLRLIYYSQIVNDFQKGDIAEGYSVSREKKESFPLTVTSAQKNPTAFYLCASKAGAHGYTFGSGTRLTVV.

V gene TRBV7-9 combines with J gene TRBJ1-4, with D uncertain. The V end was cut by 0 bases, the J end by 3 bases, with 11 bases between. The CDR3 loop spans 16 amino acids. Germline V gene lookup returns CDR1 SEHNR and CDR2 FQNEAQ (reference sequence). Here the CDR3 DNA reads TGTGCCAGCAGCTTAGCGGATGGCAGCGCTAATGAAAAACTGTTTTTT. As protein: CASSLADGSANEKLFF.

The CDR3 loop reads CASSQDGGGNTIYF. CDR3 in DNA: TGTGCCAGCAGCCAAGATGGGGGCGGAAACACCATATATTTT. The V gene is TRBV3-1 (or the pseudogene TRBV3-2), the J gene TRBJ1-3; a weak D match, TRBD1 (6 bases). V was cut by 0 bases and J by 4 bases, with 7 bases left in between. The CDR3 runs to 14 residues. Germline values: CDR1 LGHDT, CDR2 YNNKEL (reference sequence).

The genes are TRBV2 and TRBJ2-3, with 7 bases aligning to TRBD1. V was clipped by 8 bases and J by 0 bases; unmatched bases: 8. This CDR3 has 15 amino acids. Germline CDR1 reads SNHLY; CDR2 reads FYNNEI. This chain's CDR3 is CASDPTGISTDTQYF. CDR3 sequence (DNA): TGTGCCAGCGACCCGACAGGGATTAGCACAGATACGCAGTATTTT.

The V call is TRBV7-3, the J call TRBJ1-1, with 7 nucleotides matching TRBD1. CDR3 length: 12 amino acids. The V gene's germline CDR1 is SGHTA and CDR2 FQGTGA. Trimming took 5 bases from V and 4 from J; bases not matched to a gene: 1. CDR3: CASSPGGTEAFF. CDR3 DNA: TGTGCCAGCAGCCCAGGGGGCACTGAAGCTTTCTTT.

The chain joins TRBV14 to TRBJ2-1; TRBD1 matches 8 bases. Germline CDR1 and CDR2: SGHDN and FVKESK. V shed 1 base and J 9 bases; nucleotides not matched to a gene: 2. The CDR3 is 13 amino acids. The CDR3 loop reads CASSQVGTGEQFF. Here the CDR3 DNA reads TGTGCCAGCAGCCAAGTAGGGACAGGTGAGCAGTTCTTC. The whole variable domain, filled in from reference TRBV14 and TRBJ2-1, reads EAGVTQFPSHSVIEKGQTVTLRCDPISGHDNLYWYRRVMGKEIKFLLHFVKESKQDESGMPNNRFLAERTGGTYSTLKVQPAELEDSGVYFCASSQVGTGEQFFGPGTRLTVL.

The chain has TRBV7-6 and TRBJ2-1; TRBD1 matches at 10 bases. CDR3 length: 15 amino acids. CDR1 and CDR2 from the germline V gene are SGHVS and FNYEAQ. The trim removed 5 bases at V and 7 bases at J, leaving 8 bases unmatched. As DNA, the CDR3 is TGTGCCAGCAGCCCGCCGGGACAGGGGATAAATGAGCAGTTCTTC. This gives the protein CASSPPGQGINEQFF.

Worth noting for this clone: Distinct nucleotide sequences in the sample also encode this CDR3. The CDR3 sequence: CASSPLAGDSYEQYF. The CDR3 region has the DNA TGTGCCAGCTCACCCTTAGCAGGGGACTCCTACGAGCAGTACTTC. The chain recombines TRBV18 with TRBJ2-7; TRBD1 might be the D (6 bases). CDR3 length: 15 amino acids. The germline V gene has CDR1 KGHSH and CDR2 LQKENI. V dropped 3 bases and J dropped 0 bases, with 12 bases sitting between them.

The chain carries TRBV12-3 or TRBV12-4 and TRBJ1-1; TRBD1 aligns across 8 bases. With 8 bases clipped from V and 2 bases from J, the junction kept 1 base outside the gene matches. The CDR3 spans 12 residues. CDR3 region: CASSGGNTEAFF. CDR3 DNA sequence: TGTGCCAGCTCAGGGGGCAACACTGAAGCTTTCTTT.

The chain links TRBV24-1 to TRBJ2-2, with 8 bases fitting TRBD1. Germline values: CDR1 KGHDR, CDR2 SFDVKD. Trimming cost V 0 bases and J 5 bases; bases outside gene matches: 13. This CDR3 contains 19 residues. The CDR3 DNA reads TGTGCCACCAGTGATTTGCCCCCGCCACAGGGGGGATGGACCGGGGAGCTGTTTTTT. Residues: CATSDLPPPQGGWTGELFF.

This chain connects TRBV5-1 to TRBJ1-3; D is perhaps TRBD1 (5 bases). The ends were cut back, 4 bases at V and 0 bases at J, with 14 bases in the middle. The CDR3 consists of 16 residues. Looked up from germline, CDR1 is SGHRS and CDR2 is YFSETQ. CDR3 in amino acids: CASSIDSLNSGNTIYF. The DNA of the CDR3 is TGCGCCAGCAGCATCGACAGCCTTAACTCTGGAAACACCATATATTTT.

CDR3 in amino acids: CASSAGRNYGYTF. The CDR3 nucleotides are TGTGCCAGCAGCGCGGGACGCAACTATGGCTACACCTTC. The V and J genes are TRBV7-9 and TRBJ1-2; D possibly corresponds to TRBD1 (5 bases). The V gene lost 5 bases and the J gene lost 2 bases, with 9 bases spanning the gap. This CDR3 comprises 13 residues. Germline CDR1 reads SEHNR; CDR2 reads FQNEAQ (reference sequence). Complete variable domain (other parts from reference TRBV7-9 and TRBJ1-2): DTGVSQNPRHKITKRGQNVTFRCDPISEHNRLYWYRQTLGQGPEFLTYFQNEAQLEKSRLLSDRFSAERPKGSFSTLEIQRTEQGDSAMYLCASSAGRNYGYTFGSGTRLTVV.

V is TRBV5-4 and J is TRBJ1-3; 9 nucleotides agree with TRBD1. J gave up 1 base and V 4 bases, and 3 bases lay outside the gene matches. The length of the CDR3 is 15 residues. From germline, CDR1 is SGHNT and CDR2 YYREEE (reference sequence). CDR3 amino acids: CASSHDRGSGNTIYF. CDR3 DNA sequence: TGTGCCAGCAGCCATGACAGGGGGTCTGGAAACACCATATATTTT.

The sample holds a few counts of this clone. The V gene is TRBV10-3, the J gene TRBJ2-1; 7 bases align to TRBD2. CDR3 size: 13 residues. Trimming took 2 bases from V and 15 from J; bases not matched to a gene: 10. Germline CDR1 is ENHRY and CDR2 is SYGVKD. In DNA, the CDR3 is TGTGCCATCAGTGAGACCCAGCGGGACGGCCTGTTCTTC. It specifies CAISETQRDGLFF.

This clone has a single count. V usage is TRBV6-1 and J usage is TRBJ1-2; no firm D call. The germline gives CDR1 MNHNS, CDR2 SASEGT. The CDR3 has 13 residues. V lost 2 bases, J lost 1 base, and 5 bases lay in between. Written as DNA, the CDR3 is TGTGCCAGCAGTGAAACAATTAACTATGGCTACACCTTC. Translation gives CASSETINYGYTF.

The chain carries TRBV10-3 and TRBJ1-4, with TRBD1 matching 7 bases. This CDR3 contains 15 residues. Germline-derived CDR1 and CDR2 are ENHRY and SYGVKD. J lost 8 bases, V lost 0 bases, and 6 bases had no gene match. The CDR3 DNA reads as TGTGCCATCAGTGAGTCGGCAGGGGGGCCGGAAAAACTGTTTTTT. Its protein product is CAISESAGGPEKLFF.

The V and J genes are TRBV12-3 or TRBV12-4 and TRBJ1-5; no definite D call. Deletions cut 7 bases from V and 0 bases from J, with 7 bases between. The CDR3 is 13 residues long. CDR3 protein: CASNENSNQPQHF. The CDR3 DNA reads TGTGCCAGCAACGAGAATAGCAATCAGCCCCAGCATTTT.

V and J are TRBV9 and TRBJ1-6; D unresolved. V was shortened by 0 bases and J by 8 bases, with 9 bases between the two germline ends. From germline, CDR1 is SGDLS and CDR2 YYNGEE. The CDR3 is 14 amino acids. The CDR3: CASSVASRDSPLHF. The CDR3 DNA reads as TGTGCCAGCAGCGTAGCTAGTCGGGATTCACCCCTCCACTTT. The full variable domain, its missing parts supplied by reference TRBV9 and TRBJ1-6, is DSGVTQTPKHLITATGQRVTLRCSPRSGDLSVYWYQQSLDQGLQFLIQYYNGEERAKGNILERFSAQQFPDLHSELNLSSLELGDSALYFCASSVASRDSPLHFGNGTRLTVT.

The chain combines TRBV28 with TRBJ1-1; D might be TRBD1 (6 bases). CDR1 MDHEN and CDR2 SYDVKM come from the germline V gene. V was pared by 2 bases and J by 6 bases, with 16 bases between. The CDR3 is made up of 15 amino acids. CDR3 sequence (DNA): TGTGCCAGCAGTTTAGCCCAGGGGTGGCATGCTGAAGCTTTCTTT. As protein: CASSLAQGWHAEAFF.

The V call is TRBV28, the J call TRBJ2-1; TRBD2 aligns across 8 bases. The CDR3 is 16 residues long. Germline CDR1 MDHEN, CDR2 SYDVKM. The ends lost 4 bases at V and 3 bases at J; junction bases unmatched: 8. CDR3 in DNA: TGTGCCAGCAGTTCTACACTAGCGGTTTTCTACAATGAGCAGTTCTTC. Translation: CASSSTLAVFYNEQFF. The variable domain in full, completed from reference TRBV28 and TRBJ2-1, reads DVKVTQSSRYLVKRTGEKVFLECVQDMDHENMFWYRQDPGLGLRLIYFSYDVKMKEKGDIPEGYSVSREKKERFSLILESASTNQTSMYLCASSSTLAVFYNEQFFGPGTRLTVL.

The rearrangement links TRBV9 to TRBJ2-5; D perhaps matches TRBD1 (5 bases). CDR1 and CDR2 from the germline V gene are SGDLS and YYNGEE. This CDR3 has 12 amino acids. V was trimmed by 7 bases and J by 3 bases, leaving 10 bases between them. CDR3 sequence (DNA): TGTGCCAGCTCGGGCAGGGAAGAGACCCAGTACTTC. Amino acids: CASSGREETQYF.

The CDR3 coding sequence is TGTGCCAGCAGACACAGTACTAGCGGGATTGACAATGAGCAGTTCTTC. It specifies CASRHSTSGIDNEQFF. V usage is TRBV28 and J usage is TRBJ2-1, with 10 positions matching TRBD2. V was pared by 6 bases and J by 5 bases, with 10 bases of the junction left unmatched. The CDR3 is 16 amino acids. CDR1 and CDR2 (germline): MDHEN, SYDVKM. The full variable domain, completed using reference TRBV28 and TRBJ2-1, is DVKVTQSSRYLVKRTGEKVFLECVQDMDHENMFWYRQDPGLGLRLIYFSYDVKMKEKGDIPEGYSVSREKKERFSLILESASTNQTSMYLCASRHSTSGIDNEQFFGPGTRLTVL.

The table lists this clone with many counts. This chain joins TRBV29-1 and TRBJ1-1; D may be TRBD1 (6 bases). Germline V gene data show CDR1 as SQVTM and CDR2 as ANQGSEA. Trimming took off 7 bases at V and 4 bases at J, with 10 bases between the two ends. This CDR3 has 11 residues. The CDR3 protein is CSARGGTEAFF. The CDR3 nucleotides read TGCAGCGCCAGGGGTGGCACTGAAGCTTTCTTT.

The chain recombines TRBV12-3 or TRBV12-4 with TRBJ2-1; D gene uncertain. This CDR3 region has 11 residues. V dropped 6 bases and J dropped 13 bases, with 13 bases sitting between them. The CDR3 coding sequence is TGTGCCAGCAGCCGTCTAGAGTCTCAGTTCTTC. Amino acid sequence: CASSRLESQFF.

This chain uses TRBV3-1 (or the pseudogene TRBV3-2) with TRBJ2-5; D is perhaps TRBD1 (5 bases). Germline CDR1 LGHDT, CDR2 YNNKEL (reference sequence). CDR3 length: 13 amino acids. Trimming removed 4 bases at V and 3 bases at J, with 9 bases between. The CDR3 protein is CASSRGAEETQYF. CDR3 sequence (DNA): TGTGCCAGCAGCCGGGGCGCAGAAGAGACCCAGTACTTC.

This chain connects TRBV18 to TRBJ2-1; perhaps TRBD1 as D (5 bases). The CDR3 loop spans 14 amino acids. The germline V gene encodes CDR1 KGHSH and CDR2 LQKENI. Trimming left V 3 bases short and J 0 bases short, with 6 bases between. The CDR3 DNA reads TGTGCCAGCTCACCCGACAGCTCCTACAATGAGCAGTTCTTC. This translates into CASSPDSSYNEQFF.

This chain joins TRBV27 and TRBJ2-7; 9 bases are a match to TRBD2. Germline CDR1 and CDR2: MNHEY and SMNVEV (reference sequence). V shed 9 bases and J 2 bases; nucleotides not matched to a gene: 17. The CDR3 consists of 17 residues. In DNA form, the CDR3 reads TGTGCCAGTCCGACCCCGGGGAAAAGCGGGAGGACCTACGAGCAGTACTTC. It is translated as CASPTPGKSGRTYEQYF.